This T cell receptor beta chain was recovered during a study of OX40 agonist ivuxolimab in advanced cancers. Background on the study: The dose of intravenous ivuxolimab that patients received every 2 weeks ranged from 0.01 to 10 mg/kg. Prior anti-PD-1, anti-PD-L1 or anti-CTLA-4 therapy did not bar entry, and about 38% had some. The group had a mean age of roughly 65 years, ranged from roughly 23 to 90, and was 82.7% male. Overall study findings and caveats: In the 0.1 to 3.0 mg/kg range, CD4+ and CD8+ blood T cells had expanded clonally by week 6.

Regarding this clone: The antigen is undetermined.

This CDR3 is 14 amino acids long. Germline loops: CDR1 SQVTM, CDR2 ANQGSEA. The V end was cut by 7 bases, the J end by 6 bases, with 19 bases between. Measured with immunoSEQ multiplex PCR; TCRdb has only the in-frame clones, and not every one. The top ten hold 2% to 2.5% of the sample, which has some 80,000 clones, more than 80% seen once. This TCR derives from an adult with an advanced solid tumor such as melanoma, head and neck, liver or kidney cancer. This sequence joins TRBV29-1 and TRBJ2-1; maybe TRBD1 (6 bases). The source material was CD4+ or CD8+ T cells sorted from blood, sampled in a trial of the OX40 agonist ivuxolimab. CDR3 amino acids: CSAETPGHPNEQFF. The CDR3, as DNA: TGCAGCGCTGAGACGCCGGGACATCCCAATGAGCAGTTCTTC.